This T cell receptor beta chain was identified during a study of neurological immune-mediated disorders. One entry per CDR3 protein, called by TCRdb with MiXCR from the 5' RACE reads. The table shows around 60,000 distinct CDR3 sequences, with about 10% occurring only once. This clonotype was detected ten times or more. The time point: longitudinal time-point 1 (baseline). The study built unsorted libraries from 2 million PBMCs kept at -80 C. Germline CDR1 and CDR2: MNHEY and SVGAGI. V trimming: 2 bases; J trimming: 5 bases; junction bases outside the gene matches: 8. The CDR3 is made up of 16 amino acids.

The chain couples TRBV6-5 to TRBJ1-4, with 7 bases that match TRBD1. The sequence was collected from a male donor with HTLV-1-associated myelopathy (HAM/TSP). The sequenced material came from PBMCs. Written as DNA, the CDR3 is TGTGCCAGCAGTTACACAGGGGCAAGGGGGAATGAAAAACTGTTTTTT. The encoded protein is CASSYTGARGNEKLFF.